The next 19 T cell receptor beta chains were all read from a single sample in a study of T cells after yellow fever vaccination. TCRdb reprocessed the 5' RACE reads with MiXCR, giving one entry per CDR3 protein. The table has about 500,000 distinct CDR3 sequences, around 17% seen once. The input for sequencing was PBMCs, taken 5 to 6 days after the first yellow fever vaccination. All receptors come from a man aged 18-30 years who received the YFV17D yellow fever vaccine.

V usage is TRBV12-3 or TRBV12-4 and J usage is TRBJ2-1; D possibly corresponds to TRBD2 (7 bases). The CDR3 is 16 amino acids. Trimming took 2 bases from V and 4 from J, leaving 15 bases between them. The CDR3 region has the DNA TGTGCCAGCAGTTTAAGTGGGGGGGCCGCATACAATGAGCAGTTCTTC. Translation: CASSLSGGAAYNEQFF.

J is TRBJ2-5 and V is TRBV2; D gene ambiguous. The CDR3 runs to 13 residues. The ends were cut back, 5 bases at V and 3 bases at J, with 10 bases in the middle. In germline, CDR1 is SNHLY, CDR2 FYNNEI. The CDR3 region is CASSNSGEETQYF. The CDR3 nucleotides read TGTGCCAGCAGTAATTCAGGAGAAGAGACCCAGTACTTC.

This clonotype was recorded a few times. The chain is built from TRBV25-1 and TRBJ1-5; D unclear. This CDR3 has 14 residues. CDR1 is MGHDK and CDR2 is SYGVNS in the germline V gene. Trimming took off 1 base at V and 5 bases at J, with 9 bases between the two ends. The CDR3 spells CASSELGADQPQHF. CDR3 DNA sequence: TGTGCCAGCAGTGAATTGGGCGCCGATCAGCCCCAGCATTTT.

The V and J genes are TRBV7-3 and TRBJ2-2; 11 positions agree with TRBD2. Germline trimming cut 4 bases from V and 6 bases from J; bases unmatched to any gene: 7. CDR1 is SGHTA, CDR2 FQGTGA, per germline. This CDR3 comprises 16 residues. The CDR3 nucleotides are TGTGCCAGCAGCTCTTTAGCGGGGGGGCTGGCCGGGGAGCTGTTTTTT. Translating gives CASSSLAGGLAGELFF.

This clonotype was counted a few times. The genes are TRBV6-5 and TRBJ1-6; 7 nucleotides match TRBD1. The germline V gene encodes CDR1 MNHEY and CDR2 SVGAGI. V was pared by 3 bases and J by 9 bases, with 8 bases of the junction left unmatched. The CDR3 totals 15 residues. The CDR3 DNA is TGTGCCAGCAGTTATCTCCAGACAGGGCTTTCACCCCTCCACTTT. The encoded protein is CASSYLQTGLSPLHF.

This clonotype occurred a few times. The chain has TRBV15 and TRBJ2-7, with D possibly matching TRBD2 (5 bases). Germline V gene sequence: CDR1 LNHNV, CDR2 YYDKDF (reference sequence). The CDR3 totals 14 residues. Trimming left V 3 bases short and J 7 bases short, with 16 bases between. CDR3 nucleotide sequence: TGTGCCACCAGCAGGGGAACGGGGAATGAGGAGCAGTACTTC. It encodes CATSRGTGNEEQYF.

This clonotype was observed a handful of times. J is TRBJ2-2 and V is TRBV2, with a possible D match to TRBD2 (5 bases). Trimming took 8 bases from V and 0 from J, leaving 13 bases between them. The germline V gene encodes CDR1 SNHLY and CDR2 FYNNEI. The CDR3 runs 15 residues. The CDR3: CASYPGVSNTGELFF. The CDR3 region has the DNA TGTGCCAGCTACCCCGGGGTTTCGAACACCGGGGAGCTGTTTTTT.

This clonotype was observed a handful of times. The rearrangement uses TRBV7-3 and TRBJ2-1, with D possibly matching TRBD1 (6 bases). Germline lookup yields CDR1 SGHTA and CDR2 FQGTGA. The CDR3 is 15 residues long. V lost 2 bases and J lost 7, with 15 bases in between. For the CDR3, the DNA is TGTGCCAGCAGCTTATACCAGGGGCCGTGGAATGAGCAGTTCTTC. Its protein product is CASSLYQGPWNEQFF.

This chain uses TRBV5-6 with TRBJ1-6; D gene unclear. There are 15 residues in the CDR3. Trimming took off 2 bases at V and 0 bases at J, with 6 bases between the two ends. Per the germline V gene, CDR1 is SGHDT and CDR2 is YYEEEE. The DNA of the CDR3 is TGTGCCAGCAGCTTCTGGAGCTCCTATAATTCACCCCTCCACTTT. Translation: CASSFWSSYNSPLHF.

This chain connects TRBV5-1 to TRBJ2-2; TRBD1 matches 11 bases. Germline V gene lookup returns CDR1 SGHRS and CDR2 YFSETQ. V was clipped by 4 bases and J by 4 bases; unmatched bases: 3. The CDR3 is 15 residues long. CDR3 coding DNA: TGCGCCAGCAGCATCGGACAGGGGGCCACCGGGGAGCTGTTTTTT. This encodes CASSIGQGATGELFF.

The chain combines TRBV7-3 with TRBJ2-3, with D possibly being TRBD1 or TRBD2 (5 bases each). Trimming removed 3 bases at V and 4 bases at J, with 17 bases between. This CDR3 region has 16 residues. CDR1 is SGHTA and CDR2 is FQGTGA in the germline V gene. The CDR3 bases are TGTGCCAGCAGCTTTGGGGGTCGGAGAGGGGCAGATACGCAGTATTTT. The encoded protein is CASSFGGRRGADTQYF.

This chain uses TRBV2 with TRBJ1-1, with D possibly TRBD1 on 6 matching bases. The CDR3 has 15 amino acids. V was clipped by 6 bases and J by 1 base, with 15 bases between them. Germline assignment: CDR1 SNHLY and CDR2 FYNNEI. The DNA for the CDR3 is TGTGCCAGCAGCTACCTCCCGACAGGGAACACTGAAGCTTTCTTT. It is translated as CASSYLPTGNTEAFF.

V and J are TRBV5-6 and TRBJ1-5; D may be TRBD1 (6 bases). The V end lost 2 bases, the J end lost 7 bases, and 16 bases lay between the germline ends. CDR1 is SGHDT and CDR2 is YYEEEE in the germline V gene. The CDR3 extends over 15 amino acids. The CDR3 nucleotides read TGTGCCAGCAGCTTAGAACAGGGCCGGCGGCAGCCCCAGCATTTT. Amino acid sequence: CASSLEQGRRQPQHF.

This clonotype turned up a few times. V usage is TRBV12-3 or TRBV12-4 and J usage is TRBJ2-5; the D gene is possibly TRBD2 (5 bases). V was cut by 5 bases and J by 3 bases, with 16 bases left in between. CDR3 length: 15 residues. The CDR3 nucleotides read TGTGCCAGCAGTCCAACGGACTTACGGAAAGAGACCCAGTACTTC. It specifies CASSPTDLRKETQYF.

The genes are TRBV15 and TRBJ2-3, with TRBD1 matching over 9 bases. This CDR3 is 15 amino acids long. Losses at the gene ends were 8 bases for V and 5 bases for J; bases not matched to a gene: 11. The V gene's germline CDR1 is LNHNV and CDR2 YYDKDF (reference sequence). The CDR3: CATLGEGQGLDTQYF. CDR3 DNA: TGTGCCACCTTAGGGGAGGGACAGGGCCTAGATACGCAGTATTTT.

This clonotype was observed a few times. This rearrangement joins TRBV27 to TRBJ2-3; D is ambiguous. Deletions cut 0 bases from V and 1 base from J, with 8 bases between. The CDR3 runs 15 residues. Germline values: CDR1 MNHEY, CDR2 SMNVEV (reference sequence). The CDR3 loop is CASSLSILRTDTQYF. In DNA form, the CDR3 reads TGTGCCAGCAGTTTATCGATTCTGCGCACAGATACGCAGTATTTT.

The rearrangement uses TRBV20-1 and TRBJ1-1; no clear D gene. This CDR3 contains 14 residues. The germline gives CDR1 DFQATT, CDR2 SNEGSKA (reference sequence). The V and J ends lost 0 bases and 1 base respectively, with 9 bases between them. CDR3 DNA: TGCAGTGCTAGAGATTTAAGTTGGAACACTGAAGCTTTCTTT. This gives the protein CSARDLSWNTEAFF.

The chain is built from TRBV4-2 and TRBJ1-6, with D maybe TRBD1 (5 bases). V shed 1 base and J shed 9 bases, with 10 bases lying between them. There are 14 residues in the CDR3. The germline V gene has CDR1 LGHNA and CDR2 YNFKEQ. The CDR3 loop reads CASSQGQGGSPLHF. DNA of the CDR3: TGTGCCAGCAGCCAAGGGCAGGGCGGTTCACCCCTCCACTTT.

This clonotype was picked up one time. The chain employs TRBV7-2 and TRBJ2-1, with 13 bases matching TRBD2. The length of the CDR3 is 14 residues. V trimming: 8 bases; J trimming: 8 bases; junction bases outside the gene matches: 6. Germline V gives CDR1 SGHTA, CDR2 FQGNSA. The CDR3 nucleotides are TGTGCCAGCGGTACTAGCGGGGGGGCGGATGAGCAGTTCTTC. This codes for CASGTSGGADEQFF.